A single sample is the source of the 15 T cell receptor beta chains below, sequenced in a study of lymphopenia after photon versus proton radiotherapy. The method was immunoSEQ multiplex PCR; TCRdb's version includes in-frame clones alone and lacks a portion of them. The table has 43,000 or so clones, over 75% seen once. The specimen comprised peripheral blood, sampled from a patient treated with photon-based radiotherapy. Source of these receptors: a middle-aged man with gastric cancer.

This sequence joins TRBV11-3 and TRBJ2-1, with D perhaps matching TRBD1 (5 bases). This CDR3 has 14 residues. Germline V lookup: CDR1 SGHNT, CDR2 YENEEA. The germline V and J ends were trimmed by 0 bases and 4 bases, with 7 bases remaining between them. CDR3 residues: CASSLEGAYNEQFF. The CDR3 DNA reads as TGTGCCAGCAGCTTAGAAGGGGCATACAATGAGCAGTTCTTC. Full variable domain (remainder filled in from reference TRBV11-3 and TRBJ2-1): EAGVVQSPRYKIIEKKQPVAFWCNPISGHNTLYWYLQNLGQGPELLIRYENEEAVDDSQLPKDRFSAERLKGVDSTLKIQPAELGDSAVYLCASSLEGAYNEQFFGPGTRLTVL.

This chain joins TRBV5-1 and TRBJ2-6, with TRBD2 as a possible D gene (6 bases). The V gene lost 2 bases and the J gene lost 2 bases, with 8 bases spanning the gap. The CDR3 runs to 15 residues. Germline V gene data show CDR1 as SGHRS and CDR2 as YFSETQ. The CDR3 region has the DNA TGCGCCAGCAGCTTCGGGGGAGCTGGGGCCAACGTCCTGACTTTC. Residues: CASSFGGAGANVLTF. Full variable domain (remainder filled in from reference TRBV5-1 and TRBJ2-6): KAGVTQTPRYLIKTRGQQVTLSCSPISGHRSVSWYQQTPGQGLQFLFEYFSETQRNKGNFPGRFSGRQFSNSRSEMNVSTLELGDSALYLCASSFGGAGANVLTFGAGSRLTVL.

Here the CDR3 reads CASSIGGISTDTQYF. CDR3 nucleotides: TGTGCCAGTAGTATAGGGGGCATCAGCACAGATACGCAGTATTTT. The chain links TRBV19 to TRBJ2-3; maybe TRBD1 (5 bases). CDR3 length: 15 amino acids. Between the trimmed V and J ends, which lost 1 base and 0 bases, there was a span of 8 bases. Germline CDR1 is LNHDA and CDR2 is SQIVND (reference sequence).

This clone turned up a few times. Other DNA variants within this sample encode the same CDR3. The rearrangement links TRBV6-5 to TRBJ1-2; 7 bases are a match to TRBD1. The CDR3 runs 11 residues. V was pared by 6 bases and J by 8 bases, with 3 bases of the junction left unmatched. From germline, CDR1 is MNHEY and CDR2 SVGAGI. Here the CDR3 reads CASRRQGGYTF. The CDR3 DNA sequence: TGTGCCAGCAGACGACAGGGAGGCTACACCTTC.

The chain joins TRBV5-4 to TRBJ2-3; 12 nucleotides match TRBD1. CDR3 length equals 16 residues. Germline-derived CDR1 and CDR2 are SGHNT and YYREEE (reference sequence). The V segment lost 4 bases and the J segment 5 bases; nucleotides outside the gene matches: 8. The CDR3 DNA is TGTGCCAGCAGCCGCGGGGACAGGGGGCCTGAAGATACGCAGTATTTT. Its protein is CASSRGDRGPEDTQYF.

Here the CDR3 reads CASSPDRSYGYTF. As DNA, the CDR3 is TGTGCCAGCAGCCCTGACAGGAGCTATGGCTACACCTTC. V usage is TRBV9 and J usage is TRBJ1-2; D possibly corresponds to TRBD1 (6 bases). The V end lost 4 bases, the J end lost 4 bases, and 11 bases lay between the germline ends. The CDR3 is 13 residues long. Germline V CDR1 and CDR2: SGDLS, YYNGEE. The variable domain in full, with the rest retrieved from reference TRBV9 and TRBJ1-2, is DSGVTQTPKHLITATGQRVTLRCSPRSGDLSVYWYQQSLDQGLQFLIQYYNGEERAKGNILERFSAQQFPDLHSELNLSSLELGDSALYFCASSPDRSYGYTFGSGTRLTVV.

This chain links TRBV12-5 with TRBJ2-7; D is uncertain. Germline V gives CDR1 LGHNT, CDR2 FRNRAP. This CDR3 comprises 14 residues. V lost 0 bases and J 5 bases, leaving 11 bases between the germline ends. CDR3 bases: TGTGCTAGTGGTTTGGTACCGGGTGCGGACGAGCAGTACTTC. Amino acid sequence: CASGLVPGADEQYF.

The chain employs TRBV9 and TRBJ1-4; weak D call: TRBD1 (6 bases). This CDR3 is built from 14 residues. The germline V and J ends were trimmed by 1 base and 8 bases, with 12 bases remaining between them. Germline V lookup: CDR1 SGDLS, CDR2 YYNGEE. CDR3 in amino acids: CASSVRGAREKLFF. Here the CDR3 DNA reads TGTGCCAGCAGCGTAAGGGGGGCACGGGAAAAACTGTTTTTT.

The chain is built from TRBV6-5 and TRBJ1-1; D is possibly TRBD1 (6 bases). This CDR3 is built from 13 residues. Trimming removed 8 bases at V and 8 bases at J, with 18 bases between. The germline V gene has CDR1 MNHEY and CDR2 SVGAGI. The DNA for the CDR3 is TGTGCCAGCGGAAGGGGGACGGTGTTAGAAGCTTTCTTT. Translation gives CASGRGTVLEAFF.

This clone was seen more than once but under ten times. J is TRBJ1-2 and V is TRBV7-2, with D tentatively TRBD1 (6 bases). The V end lost 5 bases, the J end lost 2 bases, and 9 bases lay between the germline ends. CDR3 length: 13 residues. CDR1 and CDR2 from the germline V gene are SGHTA and FQGNSA. CDR3 amino acids: CASSPTGNYGYTF. DNA of the CDR3: TGTGCCAGCAGCCCCACAGGGAACTATGGCTACACCTTC.

This chain links TRBV4-1 with TRBJ2-6; 9 nucleotides line up with TRBD2. V lost 6 bases, J lost 0 bases, and 3 bases stayed unmatched. The CDR3 has 16 amino acids. Germline V gene lookup returns CDR1 MGHRA and CDR2 YSYEKL. CDR3 DNA sequence: TGCGCCAGCAGGGGCGGGGGGGCCTCTGGGGCCAACGTCCTGACTTTC. Translation gives CASRGGGASGANVLTF.

This chain connects TRBV9 to TRBJ1-5; D gene uncertain. V lost 3 bases and J lost 2, with 12 bases in between. CDR1 and CDR2 (germline): SGDLS, YYNGEE. This CDR3 is built from 15 residues. In nucleotides, the CDR3 is TGTGCCAGCAGCGCCCCCGGGGAGGGCAATCAGCCCCAGCATTTT. Its protein product is CASSAPGEGNQPQHF.

The chain is built from TRBV7-6 and TRBJ1-4; D may be TRBD1 (5 bases). Germline CDR1 reads SGHVS; CDR2 reads FNYEAQ. V dropped 2 bases and J dropped 8 bases, with 9 bases sitting between them. CDR3 length equals 13 residues. The DNA of the CDR3 is TGTGCCAGCAGCTTACGTGGGGGGGAAAAACTGTTTTTT. Translated, it gives CASSLRGGEKLFF.

The chain recombines TRBV4-2 with TRBJ2-6; 9 nucleotides match TRBD1. This CDR3 has 20 amino acids. The germline V gene has CDR1 LGHNA and CDR2 YNFKEQ. Trimming cost V 3 bases and J 0 bases; bases outside gene matches: 12. For the CDR3, the DNA is TGTGCCAGCAGCCACGATATACCGGGACAGGGCGGCTCTGGGGCCAACGTCCTGACTTTC. This encodes CASSHDIPGQGGSGANVLTF.

The J gene is TRBJ1-3, the V gene TRBV5-1; 8 bases are shared with TRBD1. Germline V gives CDR1 SGHRS, CDR2 YFSETQ. Trimming removed 4 bases from V and 4 bases from J; junction bases left unmatched: 7. This CDR3 is 15 amino acids long. CDR3 sequence reads: CASSARQGPGNTIYF. The CDR3, as DNA: TGCGCCAGCAGCGCCCGACAGGGGCCCGGAAACACCATATATTTT.